This is a list of T cell receptor beta chains from one sample in a study of metastatic and nonmetastatic thyroid tumors. TCRdb used MiXCR to call clones anew from the PCR reads. This table has approximately 84,000 clones, about 15% appearing once. Material for sequencing was blood. These receptors all stem from a female donor with papillary thyroid cancer or a benign thyroid nodule (not recorded which). Some clones in this sample may be carry-over from other donors' samples. Each CDR3 is given with its conserved first and last residue. Fields, in order: CDR3 DNA, CDR3 protein, J gene, clone size, V gene, D gene. The D gene is left open where the match is weak. Size is stated for part of the rows, as once, few or many counts, or as a class when the clone is expanded.

CDR3nt: TGTGCCAGCAGCTTAGTTGGGCGAGGGGGAACCCTCCACTTT
CDR3aa: CASSLVGRGGTLHF
j_gene: TRBJ1-6
abundance: many
v_gene: TRBV7-8
d_gene: .

CDR3nt: TGTGCCAGCAGTCCCGGGACGGAGAACTATGGCTACACCTTC
CDR3aa: CASSPGTENYGYTF
j_gene: TRBJ1-2
abundance: many
v_gene: TRBV6-4
d_gene: .

CDR3nt: TGTGCCAGCAGTTTCCGGGGGTCGGGGGCAGGGACAGATACGCAGTATTTT
CDR3aa: CASSFRGSGAGTDTQYF
j_gene: TRBJ2-3
abundance: many
v_gene: TRBV12-3/TRBV12-4
d_gene: .

CDR3nt: TGTGCCAGCAGCAAAAGGACAGGAGGGGGTGAAAAACTGTTTTTT
CDR3aa: CASSKRTGGGEKLFF
j_gene: TRBJ1-4
abundance: many
v_gene: TRBV28
d_gene: TRBD1

CDR3nt: TGTGCCAGCAGCCCTGGGGGGACACGGAACACTGAAGCTTTCTTT
CDR3aa: CASSPGGTRNTEAFF
j_gene: TRBJ1-1
abundance: many
v_gene: TRBV7-2
d_gene: .

CDR3nt: TGTGCCAGCAGTGTACAGGTTGCCAACTATGGCTACACCTTC
CDR3aa: CASSVQVANYGYTF
j_gene: TRBJ1-2
abundance: .
v_gene: TRBV6-2/TRBV6-3
d_gene: .

CDR3nt: TGTGCCAGCATCTTAGTGGGACAGGGGTGCCAAGAGACCCAGTACTTC
CDR3aa: CASILVGQGCQETQYF
j_gene: TRBJ2-5
abundance: .
v_gene: TRBV7-2
d_gene: TRBD1

CDR3nt: TGTGCCAGCAGCTTGGATCTCTCTGGGGCCAACGTCCTGACTTTC
CDR3aa: CASSLDLSGANVLTF
j_gene: TRBJ2-6
abundance: many
v_gene: TRBV5-4
d_gene: .

CDR3nt: TGTGCCAGCAGCTTACTGCCCCGTGAAAGGGGGGCCAACGTCCTGACTTTC
CDR3aa: CASSLLPRERGANVLTF
j_gene: TRBJ2-6
abundance: many
v_gene: TRBV7-3
d_gene: .

CDR3nt: TGCGCCAGCAGTGTCCCCCAGGGGTACGAGCAGTACTTC
CDR3aa: CASSVPQGYEQYF
j_gene: TRBJ2-7
abundance: many
v_gene: TRBV10-2
d_gene: .

CDR3nt: TGTGCCAGCAGTGATTGGGGGTCGCTCGTAAACAATGAGCAGTTCTTC
CDR3aa: CASSDWGSLVNNEQFF
j_gene: TRBJ2-1
abundance: .
v_gene: TRBV6-1
d_gene: .

CDR3nt: TGTGCCAGCAGAATTACAGGGGAGTCGTCCTACGAGCAGTACTTC
CDR3aa: CASRITGESSYEQYF
j_gene: TRBJ2-7
abundance: many
v_gene: TRBV27
d_gene: TRBD1

CDR3nt: TGTGCCAGCAGTTCTAGTGACAGGGGGCAAATTAATTCACCCCTCCACTTT
CDR3aa: CASSSSDRGQINSPLHF
j_gene: TRBJ1-6
abundance: many
v_gene: TRBV6-1
d_gene: TRBD1

CDR3nt: TGTGCCAGCAGTCCTCAGGGGAACACTGAAGCTTTCTTT
CDR3aa: CASSPQGNTEAFF
j_gene: TRBJ1-1
abundance: many
v_gene: TRBV7-3
d_gene: .

CDR3nt: TGTGCCAGCAGTGAAAACCGACAGTGTACCCCCCGAGAGACCCAGTACTTC
CDR3aa: CASSENRQCTPRETQYF
j_gene: TRBJ2-5
abundance: .
v_gene: TRBV6-1
d_gene: .

CDR3nt: TGTGCTAGCAGGCAGACTACCTATTATAATTCACCCCTCCACTTT
CDR3aa: CASRQTTYYNSPLHF
j_gene: TRBJ1-6
abundance: .
v_gene: TRBV5-6
d_gene: .

CDR3nt: TGTGCCAGCAGCGTAGAAGGGGCCACACCGCCGAACACTGAAGCTTTCTTT
CDR3aa: CASSVEGATPPNTEAFF
j_gene: TRBJ1-1
abundance: many
v_gene: TRBV9
d_gene: .

CDR3nt: TGTGCCAGCTCATCCGGACAGGGCACTGAAGCTTTCTTT
CDR3aa: CASSSGQGTEAFF
j_gene: TRBJ1-1
abundance: many
v_gene: TRBV18
d_gene: TRBD1

CDR3nt: TGTGCCAGCAGCTCGGAGATCAGCAGAAAAGATACGCAGTATTTT
CDR3aa: CASSSEISRKDTQYF
j_gene: TRBJ2-3
abundance: .
v_gene: TRBV11-1
d_gene: .

CDR3nt: TGTGCCAGCAGCTTAGTTCCGGGGAGGGGTCAAGAGACCCAGTACTTC
CDR3aa: CASSLVPGRGQETQYF
j_gene: TRBJ2-5
abundance: many
v_gene: TRBV7-8
d_gene: TRBD2

CDR3nt: TGCAGTGCTAGCTACCAGGAGTGGATCACAGATACGCAGTATTTT
CDR3aa: CSASYQEWITDTQYF
j_gene: TRBJ2-3
abundance: many
v_gene: TRBV20-1
d_gene: .

CDR3nt: TGTGCCAGCAGCGTAGGAGGGGGGCTCGAAGGCGAGCAGTACTTC
CDR3aa: CASSVGGGLEGEQYF
j_gene: TRBJ2-7
abundance: many
v_gene: TRBV9
d_gene: .